This T cell receptor beta chain was identified in a study of neurological immune-mediated disorders. Each CDR3 protein is one row after TCRdb ran MiXCR on the 5' RACE reads. This table holds about 66,000 distinct CDR3 sequences, around 3.1% found once. The CDR3 spans 17 residues. Deletions cut 0 bases from V and 1 base from J, with 13 bases between. CDR1 is KGHSH, CDR2 LQKENI, per germline. This clonotype has at least ten counts. The receptor's source is a man aged 40-49 years with multiple sclerosis. Sequencing was performed on PBMCs. V gene TRBV18 combines with J gene TRBJ2-1, with D perhaps TRBD2 (6 bases). The CDR3 region has the DNA TGTGCCAGCTCACCACCAATTCCGGGAGCATCCTACAATGAGCAGTTCTTC. Protein sequence: CASSPPIPGASYNEQFF.